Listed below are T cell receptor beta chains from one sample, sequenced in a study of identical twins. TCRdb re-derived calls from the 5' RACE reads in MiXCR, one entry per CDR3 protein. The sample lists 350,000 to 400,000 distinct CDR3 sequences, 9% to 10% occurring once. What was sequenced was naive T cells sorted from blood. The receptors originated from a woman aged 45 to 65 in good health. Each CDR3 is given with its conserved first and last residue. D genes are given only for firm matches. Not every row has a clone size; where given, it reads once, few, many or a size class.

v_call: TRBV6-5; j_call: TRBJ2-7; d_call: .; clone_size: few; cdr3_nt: TGTGCCACCGGCAGGAGCGCCTCCTACGAGCAGTACTTC; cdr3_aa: CATGRSASYEQYF
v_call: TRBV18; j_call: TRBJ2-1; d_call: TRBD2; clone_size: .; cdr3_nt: TGTGCCAGCTCAGCCTGGACTAGCGGGCTGGCCTACAATGAGCAGTTCTTC; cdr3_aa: CASSAWTSGLAYNEQFF
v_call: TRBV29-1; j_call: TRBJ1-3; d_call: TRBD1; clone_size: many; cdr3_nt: TGCAGCGTGAGACAGGGCTCTGGAAACACCATATATTTT; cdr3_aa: CSVRQGSGNTIYF
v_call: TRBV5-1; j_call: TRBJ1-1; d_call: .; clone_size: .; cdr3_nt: TGCGCCAGCAGCTTGTTTCCAGAGAACACTGAAGCTTTCTTT; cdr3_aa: CASSLFPENTEAFF
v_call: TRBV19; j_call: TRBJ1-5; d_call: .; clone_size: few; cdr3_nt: TGTGCCAGTAGTAAGACACCTGATAGCAATCAGCCCCAGCATTTT; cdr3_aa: CASSKTPDSNQPQHF
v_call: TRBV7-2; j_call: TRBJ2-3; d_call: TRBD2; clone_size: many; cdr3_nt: TGTGCCAGCAGCGAACTGCGGGAGACAGATACGCAGTATTTT; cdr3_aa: CASSELRETDTQYF
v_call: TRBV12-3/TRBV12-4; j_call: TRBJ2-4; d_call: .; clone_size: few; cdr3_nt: TGTGCCAGCAGTTTTGGAGGGAGCATTCAGTACTTC; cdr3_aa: CASSFGGSIQYF
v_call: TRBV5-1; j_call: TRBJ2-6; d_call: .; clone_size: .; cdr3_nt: TGCGCCAGCAGCTTGTACGGGTCAATTGGCTCTGGGGCCAACGTCCTGACTTTC; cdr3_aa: CASSLYGSIGSGANVLTF
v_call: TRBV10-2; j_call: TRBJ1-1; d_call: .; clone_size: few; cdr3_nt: TGCGCCAGCAAGATGAACACTGAAGCTTTCTTT; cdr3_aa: CASKMNTEAFF
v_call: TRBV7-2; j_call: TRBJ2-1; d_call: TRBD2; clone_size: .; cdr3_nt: TGTGCCAGCAGCTTACCTAGCGGGCAGCGGAATGAGCAGTTCTTC; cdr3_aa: CASSLPSGQRNEQFF
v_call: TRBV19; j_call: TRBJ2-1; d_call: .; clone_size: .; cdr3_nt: TGTGCCAGTAGTATGGGGGGTGTGGATGAGCAGTTCTTC; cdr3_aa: CASSMGGVDEQFF
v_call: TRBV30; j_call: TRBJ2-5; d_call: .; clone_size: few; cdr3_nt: TGTGCCTGGAGTGTCTTGGTGGGGGCCCAAGAGACCCAGTACTTC; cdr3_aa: CAWSVLVGAQETQYF
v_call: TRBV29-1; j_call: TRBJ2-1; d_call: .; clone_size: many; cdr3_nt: TGCAGCGTTGACCTAAGAGGAAAAAGCGGAGCCCTTTACAATGAGCAGTTCTTC; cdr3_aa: CSVDLRGKSGALYNEQFF
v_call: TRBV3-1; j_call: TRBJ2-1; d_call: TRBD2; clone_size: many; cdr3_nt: TGTGCCAGCGGACTAGCTGTCAATGAGCAGTTCTTC; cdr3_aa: CASGLAVNEQFF
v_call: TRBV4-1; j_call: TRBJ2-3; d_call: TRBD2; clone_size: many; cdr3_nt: TGCGCCAGCAGCCGGGCCGGACTAGCGGGAGCAACAGATACGCAGTATTTT; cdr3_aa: CASSRAGLAGATDTQYF
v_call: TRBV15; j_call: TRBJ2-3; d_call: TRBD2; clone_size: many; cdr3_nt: TGTGCCACCAGGGAGCCGGGAGGGCCGAGCACAGATACGCAGTATTTT; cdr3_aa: CATREPGGPSTDTQYF
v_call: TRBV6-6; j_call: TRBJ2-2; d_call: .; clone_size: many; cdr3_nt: TGTGCCAGCTCGGTTTCACAAAACACCGGGGAGCTGTTTTTT; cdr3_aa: CASSVSQNTGELFF
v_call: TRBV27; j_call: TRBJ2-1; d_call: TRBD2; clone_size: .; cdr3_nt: TGTGCCAGCAGTATACGACTAGCGGGAGGTATCGGGGGTGAGCAGTTCTTC; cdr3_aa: CASSIRLAGGIGGEQFF
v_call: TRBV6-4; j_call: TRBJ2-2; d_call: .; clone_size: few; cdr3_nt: TGTGCCAGCAAAAGAGACCTGGCTGGCGGGGAGCTGTTTTTT; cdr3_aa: CASKRDLAGGELFF
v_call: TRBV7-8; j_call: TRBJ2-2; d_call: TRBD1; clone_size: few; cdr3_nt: TGTGCCAGCAGCTTAGGACAGGGCTTCGGGGAGCTGTTTTTT; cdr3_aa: CASSLGQGFGELFF
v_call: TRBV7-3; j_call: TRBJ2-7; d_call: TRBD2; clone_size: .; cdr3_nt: TGTGCCAGCAGCCGGCCGGGGGGGGAGCAGTACTTC; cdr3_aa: CASSRPGGEQYF
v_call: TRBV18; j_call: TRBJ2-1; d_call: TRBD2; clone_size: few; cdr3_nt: TGTGCCAGCTCACCACAGAGCGGGATTGTGGGGAATGAGCAGTTCTTC; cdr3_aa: CASSPQSGIVGNEQFF
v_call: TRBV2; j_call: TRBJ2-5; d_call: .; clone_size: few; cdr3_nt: TGTGCCAGCAGACAAGGGGGGGGCTGGAAAGAGACCCAGTACTTC; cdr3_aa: CASRQGGGWKETQYF
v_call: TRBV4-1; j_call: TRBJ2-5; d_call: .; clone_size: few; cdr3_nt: TGCGCCAGCAGCCAAGGCCCGGGGGAAGAGGAGTACTTC; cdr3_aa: CASSQGPGEEEYF
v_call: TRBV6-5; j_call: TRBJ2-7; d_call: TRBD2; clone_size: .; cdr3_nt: TGTGCCAGCAGAAAGGGACTAGCGGGAGAGTGGGGTTCCTACGAGCAGTACTTC; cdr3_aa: CASRKGLAGEWGSYEQYF
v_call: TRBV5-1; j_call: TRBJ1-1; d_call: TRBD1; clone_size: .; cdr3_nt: TGCGCCAGCAGGTCGACAGGGGGGGTTACTGAAGCTTTCTTT; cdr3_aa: CASRSTGGVTEAFF
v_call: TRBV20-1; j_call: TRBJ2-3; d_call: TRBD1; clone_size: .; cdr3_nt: TGCAGTGCTAGATCACCGGGACAGTCCACAGATACGCAGTATTTT; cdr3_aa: CSARSPGQSTDTQYF
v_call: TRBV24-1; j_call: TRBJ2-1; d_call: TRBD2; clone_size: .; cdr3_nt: TGTGCCACCAGTCAGCGGGGGTTAGCGGGCTACAATGAGCAGTTCTTC; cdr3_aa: CATSQRGLAGYNEQFF
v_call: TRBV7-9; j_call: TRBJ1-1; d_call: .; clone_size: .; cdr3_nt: TGTGCCAGCAGCTTAGAGAGGGAAGCTTTCTTT; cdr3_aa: CASSLEREAFF
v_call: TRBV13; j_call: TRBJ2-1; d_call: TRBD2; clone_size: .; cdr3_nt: TGTGCCAGCAGCACGCTAGCGGGAGACTCGGGGAATGAGCAGTTCTTC; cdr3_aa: CASSTLAGDSGNEQFF
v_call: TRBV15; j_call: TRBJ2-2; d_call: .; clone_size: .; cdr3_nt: TGTGCCACCAGCAGAGATGGTAGCTGGAGCAACACCGGGGAGCTGTTTTTT; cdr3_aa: CATSRDGSWSNTGELFF
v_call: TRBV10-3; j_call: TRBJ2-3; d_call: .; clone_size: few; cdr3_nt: TGTGCCACGGTGGGAGATACGCAGTATTTT; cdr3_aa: CATVGDTQYF
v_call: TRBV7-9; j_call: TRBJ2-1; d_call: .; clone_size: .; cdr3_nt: TGTGCCAGCAGCTTAAGGATAGGCTATGAGCAGTTCTTC; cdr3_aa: CASSLRIGYEQFF
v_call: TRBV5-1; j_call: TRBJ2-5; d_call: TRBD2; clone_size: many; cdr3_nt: TGCGCCAGCAGCGAAGGACTAGCGGGAGATTATGAGACCCAGTACTTC; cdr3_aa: CASSEGLAGDYETQYF